This T cell receptor beta chain was sequenced for a study of blood T cell repertoires in COVID-19. Study information: Researchers got acute and convalescent COVID-19 samples from the United States, Italy and Spain.

Study processing details: Scientists estimated how many nucleated cells there were by amplifying reference gene primers. Measured with immunoSEQ multiplex PCR; TCRdb has only the in-frame clones, and not every one. V and J calls and clone size come straight from that table; D and trimming were deduced from the DNA. This sample carries 200,000 to 250,000 clones, approximately 86% of them seen once, and the ten largest clones take 3.5% to 5.5%. Membership in each cohort depended on participant-reported clinical history. Each exposed participant met a COVID-19 case in the 2 weeks preceding study entry. Germline V gene lookup returns CDR1 SGDLS and CDR2 YYNGEE. V shed 4 bases, J shed 4 bases, and the junction held 13 bases outside the gene matches. This CDR3 has 16 amino acids.

This receptor was taken from a woman under 40 who had been exposed to COVID-19. Input material: PBMCs or T cells enriched from blood (not recorded which). The V and J genes are TRBV9 and TRBJ2-7; 8 bases fit TRBD1. CDR3 residues: CASSPRTGTGWYEQYF. CDR3 DNA sequence: TGTGCCAGCAGCCCTCGGACCGGGACAGGTTGGTACGAGCAGTACTTC.